Shown below are 19 T cell receptor beta chains from a single sample sequenced in a study of T cells after yellow fever vaccination. In TCRdb, the 5' RACE reads were re-called with MiXCR into one record per CDR3 protein. This table holds 50,000 to 60,000 distinct CDR3 sequences, 5% to 6.5% found once. Sequenced here: PBMCs, either bulk or a sorted T-cell subset (CD4+, CD8+, memory, or dextramer-sorted; not recorded which), sampled on the day of the yellow fever booster vaccination. These receptors were collected from a man between 18 and 29 years old who received the YFV17D yellow fever vaccine.

There are many counts of this clonotype. CDR3 sequence (DNA): TGTGCCAGCAGCTTCGGGGGGACTAATGAAAAACTGTTTTTT. Translated: CASSFGGTNEKLFF. This rearrangement joins TRBV11-2 to TRBJ1-4; D might be TRBD1 (5 bases). V lost 3 bases, J lost 2 bases, and 7 bases lay in between. Germline values: CDR1 SGHAT, CDR2 FQNNGV. This CDR3 has 14 amino acids.

This clonotype was picked up many times. This chain joins TRBV6-6 and TRBJ2-2; no clear D gene. The V gene's germline CDR1 is MNHNY and CDR2 SVGAGI (reference sequence). V shed 5 bases and J shed 1 base, with 5 bases lying between them. This CDR3 comprises 13 residues. The CDR3 bases are TGTGCCAGCAGTCCCAAGAACACCGGGGAGCTGTTTTTT. It encodes CASSPKNTGELFF.

This clonotype was counted only a few times. V is TRBV7-2 and J is TRBJ2-7; D gene unclear. This CDR3 contains 14 residues. V was shortened by 4 bases and J by 2 bases, with 12 bases between the two germline ends. Germline V lookup: CDR1 SGHTA, CDR2 FQGNSA. DNA for the CDR3: TGTGCCAGCAGCTCGTACACACTCACCTACGAGCAGTACTTC. This translates into CASSSYTLTYEQYF. The variable domain in full, with the rest retrieved from reference TRBV7-2 and TRBJ2-7, is GAGVSQSPSNKVTEKGKDVELRCDPISGHTALYWYRQSLGQGLEFLIYFQGNSAPDKSGLPSDRFSAERTGGSVSTLTIQRTQQEDSAVYLCASSSYTLTYEQYFGPGTRLTVT.

This clonotype has only a few counts. The rearrangement uses TRBV7-9 and TRBJ2-3; TRBD1 matches 9 bases. The CDR3 extends over 17 amino acids. Germline trimming cut 5 bases from V and 4 bases from J; bases unmatched to any gene: 13. CDR1 is SEHNR and CDR2 is FQNEAQ in the germline V gene (reference sequence). The DNA of the CDR3 is TGTGCCAGCAGCCCACCAGTGACGGGACAGGGCCCAGATACGCAGTATTTT. Its translation is CASSPPVTGQGPDTQYF. The full variable domain, rest sourced from reference TRBV7-9 and TRBJ2-3, is DTGVSQNPRHKITKRGQNVTFRCDPISEHNRLYWYRQTLGQGPEFLTYFQNEAQLEKSRLLSDRFSAERPKGSFSTLEIQRTEQGDSAMYLCASSPPVTGQGPDTQYFGPGTRLTVL.

This clonotype has a count of ten or more. The rearrangement joins TRBV29-1 to TRBJ1-2, with D perhaps matching TRBD1 (6 bases). V shed 2 bases and J shed 8 bases, with 21 bases lying between them. The CDR3 length is 15 residues. CDR1 is SQVTM, CDR2 ANQGSEA, per germline. In DNA, the CDR3 is TGCAGCGTTGAATCCTCTTCAAACAGGGAAGACGGCTACACCTTC. This translates into CSVESSSNREDGYTF.

This clonotype appeared a few times. The chain couples TRBV7-3 to TRBJ1-1; the D gene is possibly TRBD1 (5 bases). In germline, CDR1 is SGHTA, CDR2 FQGTGA. The CDR3 has 14 amino acids. V was clipped by 4 bases and J by 0 bases, with 9 bases between them. The CDR3 spells CASSSGKMNTEAFF. CDR3 coding DNA: TGTGCCAGCAGCTCAGGGAAGATGAACACTGAAGCTTTCTTT.

Many counts were recorded for this clonotype. The chain has TRBV9 and TRBJ1-6; D remains unclear. The CDR3 runs to 14 residues. The germline CDR1 and CDR2 sequences are SGDLS and YYNGEE. The V end was cut by 2 bases, the J end by 5 bases, with 8 bases between. The CDR3 sequence is CASSVYGDNSPLHF. Written as DNA, the CDR3 is TGTGCCAGCAGCGTGTACGGAGATAATTCACCCCTCCACTTT.

This clonotype was seen ten or more times. The chain employs TRBV7-2 and TRBJ1-2; D might be TRBD1 (6 bases). CDR3 length equals 13 residues. Per the germline V gene, CDR1 is SGHTA and CDR2 is FQGNSA. The V end lost 3 bases, the J end lost 6 bases, and 11 bases lay between the germline ends. The CDR3 DNA follows: TGTGCCAGCAGCTTGTCCGGGGGCGATGGCTACACCTTC. Translated, it gives CASSLSGGDGYTF.

Only a few counts were recorded for this clonotype. V and J are TRBV5-1 and TRBJ2-3; TRBD2 aligns across 7 bases. The CDR3 is made up of 15 amino acids. The junction had 4 bases not matched to a gene; V was cut back by 2 bases and J by 1 base. The germline V gene encodes CDR1 SGHRS and CDR2 YFSETQ. The CDR3 sequence is CASSFLAVGTDTQYF. The CDR3 DNA follows: TGCGCCAGCAGCTTTCTAGCGGTGGGCACAGATACGCAGTATTTT.

This clonotype was seen many times. CDR3 nucleotides: TGTGCCAGCAGCTTTTCGCCGGAAGGCTATGGCTACACCTTC. This translates into CASSFSPEGYGYTF. This rearrangement joins TRBV7-2 to TRBJ1-2, with unresolved D. CDR1 and CDR2 (germline): SGHTA, FQGNSA. This CDR3 has 14 residues. V lost 3 bases, J lost 4 bases, and 12 bases lay in between.

The chain combines TRBV20-1 with TRBJ2-1; D may be TRBD2 (5 bases). The CDR3 has 14 amino acids. V was trimmed by 4 bases and J by 15 bases, leaving 25 bases between them. Germline V lookup: CDR1 DFQATT, CDR2 SNEGSKA (reference sequence). CDR3 sequence (DNA): TGCAGTGCTACCGTGGGAGATGAGGGCTTGAATCGGTTCTTC. The encoded protein is CSATVGDEGLNRFF.

This clonotype was seen many times. The chain has TRBV10-3 and TRBJ1-6, with D perhaps matching TRBD1 (5 bases). This CDR3 has 14 residues. With 0 bases removed from V and 10 bases from J, the gap between germline ends came to 10 bases. Germline values: CDR1 ENHRY, CDR2 SYGVKD. CDR3 nucleotides: TGTGCCATCAGTGAGTCGGGGGAAGTCTCACCCCTCCACTTT. Amino acid sequence: CAISESGEVSPLHF.

This clonotype occurred many times. The rearrangement links TRBV7-9 to TRBJ1-2; 7 positions match TRBD1. The CDR3 is made up of 15 amino acids. V shed 3 bases, J shed 4 bases, and the junction held 8 bases outside the gene matches. Germline values: CDR1 SEHNR, CDR2 FQNEAQ (reference sequence). CDR3 coding DNA: TGTGCCAGCAGCTTGGGCGACAGGGTCGGCTATGGCTACACCTTC. Translation: CASSLGDRVGYGYTF.

The rearrangement links TRBV4-1 to TRBJ1-2; D might be TRBD1 (5 bases). Trimming removed 0 bases at V and 5 bases at J, with 16 bases between. Germline assignment: CDR1 MGHRA and CDR2 YSYEKL. The CDR3 totals 16 residues. CDR3 bases: TGCGCCAGCAGCCAAGATGACAGCTCGGTGGGGTATGGCTACACCTTC. Translating gives CASSQDDSSVGYGYTF.

Concerning this clonotype itself: One end of the junction fails to match germline, which may point to a read error. The chain carries TRBV4-3 and TRBJ2-1; 8 bases are a match to TRBD2. In germline, CDR1 is LGHNA, CDR2 YSLEER. The CDR3 is 15 amino acids. The CDR3 bases are TGCGCCAGCAGCCAAGACGAATCGCGGGGGGAAGAATCGGTCTTC. Its protein product is CASSQDESRGEESVF.

This clonotype was detected many times. The V and J genes are TRBV9 and TRBJ2-1, with 12 bases identical to TRBD2. This CDR3 comprises 15 residues. Trimming removed 3 bases from V and 5 bases from J; junction bases left unmatched: 3. The V gene's germline CDR1 is SGDLS and CDR2 YYNGEE. The CDR3 DNA reads TGTGCCAGCAGCGCGACTAGCGGGGGACACAATGAGCAGTTCTTC. This gives the protein CASSATSGGHNEQFF.

This clonotype was seen at least ten times. The chain links TRBV6-6 to TRBJ2-7, with D maybe TRBD2 (6 bases). The CDR3 is 14 residues long. Germline CDR1 reads MNHNY; CDR2 reads SVGAGI (reference sequence). V was cut by 8 bases and J by 3 bases, with 17 bases left in between. CDR3 loop: CASSKAGLGYEQYF. The CDR3 region has the DNA TGTGCCAGCTCTAAGGCGGGGCTAGGCTACGAGCAGTACTTC.

This clonotype appeared many times. The chain joins TRBV30 to TRBJ2-7; D unclear. CDR3 length equals 12 residues. The germline V and J ends were trimmed by 6 bases and 2 bases, with 11 bases remaining between them. The germline gives CDR1 GTSNPN, CDR2 SVGIG (reference sequence). CDR3 protein: CACKGIPYEQYF. The CDR3 DNA reads TGTGCCTGCAAAGGTATCCCCTACGAGCAGTACTTC.

The CDR3 region has the DNA TGTGCCAGCAGTACCGCCCCCGGGAGGTGGGTGAACACTGAAGCTTTCTTT. Translated: CASSTAPGRWVNTEAFF. The chain carries TRBV27 and TRBJ1-1; D gene ambiguous. The CDR3 covers 17 residues. Germline CDR1 and CDR2: MNHEY and SMNVEV (reference sequence). The V end was cut by 5 bases, the J end by 0 bases, with 19 bases between.